This T cell receptor beta chain is from a study of type 1 and type 2 diabetes patients. Looking at the study overall: Donors were type 1 diabetes, type 2 diabetes, or nondiabetic controls. Across the study, around 20 million paired-end reads were produced. Findings and caveats of the study: Groups were not age- or gender-matched, which may bias interpretation.

PCR was run on genomic DNA. Amplification of the beta chain CDR3 used 30 forward and 13 reverse multiplex primers. Using its own MiXCR run on the multiplex PCR reads, TCRdb lists one record per CDR3 protein. The sample lists approximately 260,000 distinct CDR3 sequences, roughly 48% occurring once. J was trimmed by 6 bases and V by 4 bases; bases with no gene match: 10. The CDR3 totals 16 residues. Germline V CDR1 and CDR2: SGHDN, FVKESK. Each diabetic donor fulfilled classification criteria for either type 1 or type 2. Note on this clonotype: What it recognizes is unknown.

V usage is TRBV14 and J usage is TRBJ2-1; TRBD2 matches at 9 bases. Sequencing was carried out using peripheral blood mononuclear cells (PBMCs). The receptor comes from a man between 18 and 35 years old with type 2 diabetes. Here the CDR3 DNA reads TGTGCCAGCAGCCCTGTAGCTAGCGGGAACGGCAATGAGCAGTTCTTC. Its protein is CASSPVASGNGNEQFF.